Sequencing of this T cell receptor beta chain was carried out in a study of blood T cell repertoires in COVID-19. Study as a whole: Nucleic acid was either cDNA or gDNA, and it came from T cells, B-cell-depleted T cells, or PBMCs.

Assay used: immunoSEQ multiplex PCR; TCRdb lists only in-frame clones, some missing. The table lists about 210,000 clones, approximately 88% of them singletons. The TCR sequence derives from a young man with acute COVID-19. The specimen sequenced was PBMCs or T cells enriched from blood (not recorded which).

The DNA for the CDR3 is TGTGCCAGCAGTTTTCGGGGGGGGTTTCGGTCTGAGCAGTTCTTC. It is translated as CASSFRGGFRSEQFF. V gene TRBV28 combines with J gene TRBJ2-1; TRBD2 agrees at 8 bases. With 3 bases clipped from V and 9 bases from J, the junction kept 10 bases outside the gene matches. From germline, CDR1 is MDHEN and CDR2 SYDVKM. The CDR3 is made up of 15 amino acids.